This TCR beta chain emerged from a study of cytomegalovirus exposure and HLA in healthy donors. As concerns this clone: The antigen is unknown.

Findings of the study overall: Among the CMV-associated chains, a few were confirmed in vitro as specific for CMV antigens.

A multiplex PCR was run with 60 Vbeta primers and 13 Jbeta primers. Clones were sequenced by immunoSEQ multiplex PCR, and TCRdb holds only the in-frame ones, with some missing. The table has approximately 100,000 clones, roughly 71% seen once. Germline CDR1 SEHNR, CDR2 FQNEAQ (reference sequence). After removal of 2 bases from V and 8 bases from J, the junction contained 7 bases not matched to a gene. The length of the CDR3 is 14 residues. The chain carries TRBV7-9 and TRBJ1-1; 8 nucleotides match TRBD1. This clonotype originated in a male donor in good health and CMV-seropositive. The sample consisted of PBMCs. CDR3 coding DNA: TGTGCCAGCAGCTTAAGTGTGTCAGGGGGCGAAGCTTTCTTT. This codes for CASSLSVSGGEAFF.